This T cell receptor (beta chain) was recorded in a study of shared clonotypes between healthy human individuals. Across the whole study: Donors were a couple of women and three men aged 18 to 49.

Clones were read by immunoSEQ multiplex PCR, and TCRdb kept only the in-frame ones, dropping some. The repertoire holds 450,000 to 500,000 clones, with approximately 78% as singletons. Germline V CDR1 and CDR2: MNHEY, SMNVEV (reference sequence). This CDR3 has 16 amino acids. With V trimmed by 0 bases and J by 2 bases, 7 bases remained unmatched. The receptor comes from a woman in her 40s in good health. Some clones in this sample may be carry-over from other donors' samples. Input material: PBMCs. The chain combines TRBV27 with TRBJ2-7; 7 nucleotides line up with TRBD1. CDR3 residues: CASSLSTTGYTYEQYF. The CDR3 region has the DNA TGTGCCAGCAGTTTATCGACGACAGGGTACACCTACGAGCAGTACTTC.